The 2 T cell receptor beta chains given below trace back to one sample, sequenced in a study of blood T cells in healthy people across ages. A second roughly 6 to 12 cycle PCR used barcoded and J-beta primers. One entry per CDR3 protein, called by TCRdb with MiXCR from the 5' RACE reads. The sample lists around 690,000 distinct CDR3 sequences, roughly 50% seen once, with 30% to 40% in the top ten. The sample taken for sequencing was blood. Receptors originate from a man in his fifties or sixties in good health.

J is TRBJ2-5 and V is TRBV6-5; the match to TRBD1 covers 8 bases. This CDR3 contains 15 residues. Per the germline V gene, CDR1 is MNHEY and CDR2 is SVGAGI. V lost 6 bases to trimming and J lost 0 bases; unmatched junction nucleotides: 6. In DNA, the CDR3 is TGTGCCAGCAGCCCCAGGGGGCCGCACCAAGAGACCCAGTACTTC. This sequence encodes CASSPRGPHQETQYF.

The chain recombines TRBV6-6 with TRBJ2-7; D possibly corresponds to TRBD2 (7 bases). Judging by the DNA end, TRBJ2-5 fits better; the J call may be wrong. This CDR3 region has 15 residues. Germline V CDR1 and CDR2: MNHNY, SVGAGI (reference sequence). CDR3 in amino acids: CASSYRGALQETQYF. CDR3 DNA sequence: TGTGCCAGCAGTTACCGGGGGGCCCTACAAGAGACCCAGTACTTC.